Below, 29 T cell receptor beta chains from the same sample are listed, as sequenced in a study of cytomegalovirus exposure and HLA in healthy donors. 60 Vbeta and 13 Jbeta primers were used in PCR. Clones were sequenced by immunoSEQ multiplex PCR, and TCRdb holds only the in-frame ones, with some missing. This table holds 150,000 to 180,000 clones, under 85% found once. The sequenced sample was PBMCs. The receptors here all came from a man younger than 35 in good health and CMV-seronegative.

The CDR3, as DNA: TGTGCCAGTAGTATAGTAGTGGGCCCTACAGATACGCAGTATTTT. Its protein product is CASSIVVGPTDTQYF. The chain combines TRBV19 with TRBJ2-3; no clear D. Trimming left V 1 base short and J 3 bases short, with 11 bases between. The CDR3 is made up of 15 amino acids. CDR1 is LNHDA and CDR2 is SQIVND in the germline V gene (reference sequence).

The chain employs TRBV6-1 and TRBJ1-1; 8 bases are shared with TRBD1. Germline CDR1 reads MNHNS; CDR2 reads SASEGT. CDR3 length: 13 amino acids. J lost 3 bases, V lost 8 bases, and 5 bases had no gene match. The CDR3 bases are TGTGCCAGCGGGGCGGACAGGGACACTGAAGCTTTCTTT. It translates to CASGADRDTEAFF.

The chain is built from TRBV5-1 and TRBJ2-5; 11 nucleotides match TRBD1. With V trimmed by 0 bases and J by 4 bases, 2 bases remained unmatched. Germline lookup yields CDR1 SGHRS and CDR2 YFSETQ. The CDR3 is made up of 15 amino acids. The CDR3 region is CASSLEGTGGETQYF. The CDR3 nucleotides are TGCGCCAGCAGCTTGGAGGGGACAGGGGGAGAGACCCAGTACTTC.

The chain links TRBV29-1 to TRBJ1-5; D gene uncertain. Germline CDR1 and CDR2: SQVTM and ANQGSEA. The CDR3 extends over 13 amino acids. Trimming pared 6 bases from V and 0 bases from J, leaving 9 bases between. Here the CDR3 reads CSVSDYSNQPQHF. In DNA form, the CDR3 reads TGCAGCGTAAGCGATTATAGCAATCAGCCCCAGCATTTT.

This clone occurred a few times. V usage is TRBV30 and J usage is TRBJ1-4; 7 bases fit TRBD1. Germline lookup yields CDR1 GTSNPN and CDR2 SVGIG (reference sequence). J lost 4 bases, V lost 2 bases, and 4 bases had no gene match. CDR3 length: 14 amino acids. The CDR3 sequence: CAWSPGQYNEKLFF. The CDR3 DNA reads TGTGCCTGGAGTCCGGGACAGTATAATGAAAAACTGTTTTTT. Full variable domain (outside the CDR3, taken from reference TRBV30 and TRBJ1-4): SQTIHQWPATLVQPVGSPLSLECTVEGTSNPNLYWYRQAAGRGLQLLFYSVGIGQISSEVPQNLSASRPQDRQFILSSKKLLLSDSGFYLCAWSPGQYNEKLFFGSGTQLSVL.

The genes are TRBV27 and TRBJ1-5; a possible D gene is TRBD1 (6 bases). The CDR3 totals 15 residues. The germline V and J ends were trimmed by 0 bases and 6 bases, with 12 bases remaining between them. Germline-derived CDR1 and CDR2 are MNHEY and SMNVEV (reference sequence). The CDR3 DNA follows: TGTGCCAGCAGTTTATCGGCAGGGGCGGCTCAGCCCCAGCATTTT. Translation: CASSLSAGAAQPQHF.

DNA for the CDR3: TGTGCCAGCAGTTACACACAGGGGGCCGAGCAGTACTTC. It yields the protein CASSYTQGAEQYF. The chain carries TRBV6-5 and TRBJ2-7; the match to TRBD1 covers 9 bases. The length of the CDR3 is 13 residues. The V gene end was trimmed by 2 bases and the J gene end by 6 bases; junction bases not matched to a gene: 2. The germline V gene has CDR1 MNHEY and CDR2 SVGAGI.

The V call is TRBV7-9, the J call TRBJ2-3; 8 bases are a match to TRBD1. Germline CDR1 SEHNR, CDR2 FQNEAQ (reference sequence). V was clipped by 3 bases and J by 4 bases; unmatched bases: 6. This CDR3 is 15 amino acids long. In DNA form, the CDR3 reads TGTGCCAGCAGCTTCGGACAGGGTGGGGCAGATACGCAGTATTTT. Amino acids: CASSFGQGGADTQYF.

The chain employs TRBV11-3 and TRBJ1-2; possibly TRBD1 for D (5 bases). Germline lookup yields CDR1 SGHNT and CDR2 YENEEA. V lost 1 base to trimming and J lost 6 bases, with 12 bases between them. CDR3 size: 14 residues. DNA for the CDR3: TGTGCCAGCAGCTTAGCGATGGACACCCATGGCTACACCTTC. Residues: CASSLAMDTHGYTF. The full variable domain, with the rest looked up from reference TRBV11-3 and TRBJ1-2, is EAGVVQSPRYKIIEKKQPVAFWCNPISGHNTLYWYLQNLGQGPELLIRYENEEAVDDSQLPKDRFSAERLKGVDSTLKIQPAELGDSAVYLCASSLAMDTHGYTFGSGTRLTVV.

To note about this clone: One end of the junction does not line up with germline, which may come from a read error. This chain connects TRBV27 to TRBJ2-6, with a weak D call TRBD1 (5 bases). The length of the CDR3 is 14 residues. The germline CDR1 and CDR2 sequences are MNHEY and SMNVEV (reference sequence). DNA for the CDR3: TGTGCCAGCAGTTTATTCCCTGGGGCCAACGGCCTGACTTTC. This translates into CASSLFPGANGLTF.

This clone was picked up a small number of times. The gene calls are TRBV7-2 and TRBJ1-2; D possibly corresponds to TRBD1 (5 bases). There are 14 residues in the CDR3. With 1 base removed from V and 6 bases from J, the gap between germline ends came to 12 bases. The germline V gene encodes CDR1 SGHTA and CDR2 FQGNSA. The DNA for the CDR3 is TGTGCCAGCAGCTTAGGGACACGGCTGGATGGCTACACCTTC. It is translated as CASSLGTRLDGYTF.

The chain couples TRBV5-1 to TRBJ1-1; no reliable D call. The V gene's germline CDR1 is SGHRS and CDR2 YFSETQ. V lost 7 bases and J lost 4, with 14 bases in between. The CDR3 runs to 13 residues. The chain's CDR3 is CASAPGKGTEAFF. In DNA form, the CDR3 reads TGCGCCAGCGCGCCGGGGAAGGGCACTGAAGCTTTCTTT.

V and J are TRBV11-2 and TRBJ1-4, with D perhaps TRBD1 (5 bases). The germline gives CDR1 SGHAT, CDR2 FQNNGV. Trimming stripped 1 base from V and 7 bases from J, with 13 bases between. The CDR3 is 15 residues long. CDR3 in DNA: TGTGCCAGCAGCTTAGGACAGATAAACCCTGAAAAACTGTTTTTT. Its translation: CASSLGQINPEKLFF.

The chain employs TRBV13 and TRBJ2-7, with D possibly matching TRBD2 (6 bases). The CDR3 totals 15 residues. V lost 5 bases, J lost 7 bases, and 21 bases lay in between. Germline V gene data show CDR1 as PRHDT and CDR2 as FYEKMQ (reference sequence). The CDR3 spells CASSPPTYGGGEQYF. CDR3 bases: TGTGCCAGCAGCCCGCCAACTTACGGGGGAGGAGAGCAGTACTTC.

This clone was counted once. The chain is built from TRBV2 and TRBJ2-2; TRBD1 matches at 10 bases. The germline V gene encodes CDR1 SNHLY and CDR2 FYNNEI. The CDR3 runs 14 residues. J lost 3 bases, V lost 7 bases, and 2 bases had no gene match. The CDR3 nucleotides are TGTGCCAGCAAGGGACAGGGGTACACCGGGGAGCTGTTTTTT. Translated: CASKGQGYTGELFF.

This clone was found a few times. The chain has TRBV19 and TRBJ1-5, with D hard to call. CDR3 length equals 16 residues. V lost 7 bases, J lost 0 bases, and 16 bases lay in between. Germline V gene data show CDR1 as LNHDA and CDR2 as SQIVND (reference sequence). The CDR3 region is CASTIAGDRSNQPQHF. CDR3 nucleotide sequence: TGTGCCAGTACGATTGCAGGCGACCGTAGCAATCAGCCCCAGCATTTT. Full variable domain (missing parts from reference TRBV19 and TRBJ1-5): DGGITQSPKYLFRKEGQNVTLSCEQNLNHDAMYWYRQDPGQGLRLIYYSQIVNDFQKGDIAEGYSVSREKKESFPLTVTSAQKNPTAFYLCASTIAGDRSNQPQHFGDGTRLSIL.

This chain uses TRBV11-2 with TRBJ1-2; D is undetermined. V was shortened by 0 bases and J by 7 bases, with 6 bases between the two germline ends. Per germline, CDR1 SGHAT and CDR2 FQNNGV. This CDR3 spans 12 amino acids. The CDR3 reads CASSLDFSGYTF. CDR3 DNA: TGTGCCAGCAGCTTAGATTTCAGTGGCTACACCTTC.

The chain employs TRBV5-4 and TRBJ2-2, with 8 bases lining up with TRBD1. The CDR3 spans 15 residues. Per the germline V gene, CDR1 is SGHNT and CDR2 is YYREEE (reference sequence). V lost 3 bases, J lost 2 bases, and 3 bases stayed unmatched. The CDR3 coding sequence is TGTGCCAGCAGCTCAGGACAGGGAAACACCGGGGAGCTGTTTTTT. It yields the protein CASSSGQGNTGELFF.

J is TRBJ2-2 and V is TRBV27, with 8 bases that match TRBD2. Trimming took 3 bases from V and 7 from J; bases not matched to a gene: 7. CDR1 is MNHEY, CDR2 SMNVEV, per germline (reference sequence). This CDR3 has 15 residues. CDR3 bases: TGTGCCAGCAGTTTTGTCGGGGGGGCCCTCGGGGAGCTGTTTTTT. It specifies CASSFVGGALGELFF.

This clone has a handful of counts. The chain couples TRBV6-5 to TRBJ2-7, with 7 bases lining up with TRBD2. The CDR3 sequence is 13 residues long. With 4 bases clipped from V and 2 bases from J, the junction kept 2 bases outside the gene matches. Germline V gene sequence: CDR1 MNHEY, CDR2 SVGAGI. CDR3 sequence: CASSWRETYEQYF. In DNA, the CDR3 is TGTGCCAGCAGTTGGCGGGAGACCTACGAGCAGTACTTC.

This clone came up a few times. The V call is TRBV9, the J call TRBJ2-2, with TRBD1 identical over 8 bases. Germline V gene data show CDR1 as SGDLS and CDR2 as YYNGEE. The CDR3 runs to 15 residues. The trim removed 3 bases at V and 3 bases at J, leaving 4 bases unmatched. CDR3 in DNA: TGTGCCAGCAGCGCGGGACAGGTTTACACCGGGGAGCTGTTTTTT. Encoded protein: CASSAGQVYTGELFF.

This chain links TRBV5-1 with TRBJ2-2; TRBD1 aligns across 8 bases. Germline V CDR1 and CDR2: SGHRS, YFSETQ. V lost 4 bases, J lost 4 bases, and 6 bases stayed unmatched. CDR3 length equals 15 residues. The CDR3 nucleotides are TGCGCCAGCAGCCAAACCGGACAGGGCACCGGGGAGCTGTTTTTT. Its translation: CASSQTGQGTGELFF.

The chain joins TRBV6-5 to TRBJ1-5; TRBD1 matches at 7 bases. CDR1 MNHEY and CDR2 SVGAGI come from the germline V gene. The CDR3 covers 12 residues. Losses at the gene ends were 8 bases for V and 10 bases for J; bases not matched to a gene: 8. CDR3 in DNA: TGTGCCAGCCATACAGGGGATCTACCCCAGCATTTT. Translated, it gives CASHTGDLPQHF.

The chain is built from TRBV5-1 and TRBJ2-5; D is perhaps TRBD2 (6 bases). V gave up 0 bases and J gave up 6 bases, with 9 bases separating them. The CDR3 length is 13 residues. Germline V CDR1 and CDR2: SGHRS, YFSETQ. Here the CDR3 reads CASSLGEAQTQYF. CDR3 coding DNA: TGCGCCAGCAGCTTGGGGGAGGCACAGACCCAGTACTTC.

This chain connects TRBV27 to TRBJ1-4, with D unclear. This CDR3 comprises 14 residues. Trimming cost V 5 bases and J 3 bases, with 10 bases left between them. Germline CDR1 reads MNHEY; CDR2 reads SMNVEV (reference sequence). The CDR3 is CASSVTPSNEKLFF. In DNA, the CDR3 is TGTGCCAGCAGTGTGACTCCGTCTAATGAAAAACTGTTTTTT.

The chain combines TRBV5-1 with TRBJ2-5; D gene ambiguous. This CDR3 spans 14 amino acids. The germline V gene encodes CDR1 SGHRS and CDR2 YFSETQ. Trimming cost V 0 bases and J 2 bases, with 8 bases left between them. The CDR3 nucleotides are TGCGCCAGCAGCTTGGCGACACCACAAGAGACCCAGTACTTC. Residues: CASSLATPQETQYF.

The chain combines TRBV9 with TRBJ2-5; the D gene is possibly TRBD2 (5 bases). Germline V CDR1 and CDR2: SGDLS, YYNGEE. The CDR3 has 13 residues. The ends were cut back, 3 bases at V and 2 bases at J, with 8 bases in the middle. In DNA form, the CDR3 reads TGTGCCAGCAGCGCCCGGACTCAAGAGACCCAGTACTTC. The encoded protein is CASSARTQETQYF.

The chain carries TRBV11-2 and TRBJ1-5; 8 bases line up with TRBD1. The CDR3 runs to 15 residues. CDR1 and CDR2 (germline): SGHAT, FQNNGV. With V trimmed by 5 bases and J by 2 bases, 5 bases remained unmatched. CDR3 DNA sequence: TGTGCCAGCAGCCCAGGGGGCACGGGCAATCAGCCCCAGCATTTT. Protein: CASSPGGTGNQPQHF.

V usage is TRBV5-1 and J usage is TRBJ2-5; TRBD2 aligns across 8 bases. V lost 1 base, J lost 5 bases, and 10 bases stayed unmatched. CDR1 is SGHRS, CDR2 YFSETQ, per germline. The CDR3 contains 16 residues. CDR3 DNA: TGCGCCAGCAGCTTGAGCCGTGGGACTAGGGGCGAGACCCAGTACTTC. Translating gives CASSLSRGTRGETQYF. Filled out from reference TRBV5-1 and TRBJ2-5, the complete variable domain reads KAGVTQTPRYLIKTRGQQVTLSCSPISGHRSVSWYQQTPGQGLQFLFEYFSETQRNKGNFPGRFSGRQFSNSRSEMNVSTLELGDSALYLCASSLSRGTRGETQYFGPGTRLLVL.